The subject of this entry is one TCR beta chain. The specificity of this receptor is unknown. No much larger clone exists at a distance of one base, and base qualities are not known. Libraries came from the immunoSEQ multiplex PCR assay. TCRdb took this table from immuneACCESS and kept in-frame rearrangements with V and J called. Such tables lack part of the clones; where checked against another copy, unresolved V genes explain under half of the gap, and the rest is unexplained. This sample lists over 100,000 clones; around 92% were detected once. The ten top clones hold less than 2.5% of the sample. These data come from a study of control samples from healthy donors and cancer patients (dated by TCRdb to 2018 to 2021). The CDR3 goes from the cysteine to the phenylalanine over 16 residues. This entry keeps only the CDR3 DNA: 48 bases, framed from base 1. The junction shows trimming of 1 base on V and 6 bases on J, and the gene matches do not reach 7 bases of it. According to the germline V gene, CDR1 reads SGHVS and CDR2 reads FQNEAQ.

The sequence joins TRBV7-8 to TRBJ2-3; 10 middle bases align to TRBD1. This TCR was recovered from a woman aged 45-59 years in good health. The sequenced material came from blood. Read as DNA, the sequence is TGTGCCAGCAGCTTAGGACAGGGGGCTTCAAGGGATACGCAGTATTTT. It codes for CASSLGQGASRDTQYF.